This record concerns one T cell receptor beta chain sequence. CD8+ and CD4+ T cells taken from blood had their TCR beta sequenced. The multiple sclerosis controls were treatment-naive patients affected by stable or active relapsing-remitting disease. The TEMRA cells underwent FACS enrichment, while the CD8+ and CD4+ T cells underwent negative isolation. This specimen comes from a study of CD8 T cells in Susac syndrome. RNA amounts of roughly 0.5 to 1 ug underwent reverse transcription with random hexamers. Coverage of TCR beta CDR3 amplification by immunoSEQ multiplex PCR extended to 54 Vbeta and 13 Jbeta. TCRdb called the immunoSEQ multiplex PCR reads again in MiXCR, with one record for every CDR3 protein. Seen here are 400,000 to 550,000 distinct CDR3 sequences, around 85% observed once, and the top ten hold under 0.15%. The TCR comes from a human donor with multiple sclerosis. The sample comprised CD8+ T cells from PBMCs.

In DNA, the CDR3 is TGTGCCAGCAGTGGACTAGCGGGAGGAATCTCCTACGAGCAGTACTTC. This codes for CASSGLAGGISYEQYF. This chain joins TRBV2 and TRBJ2-7, with 13 bases matching TRBD2. V was clipped by 4 bases and J by 0 bases; unmatched bases: 3. Germline loops: CDR1 SNHLY, CDR2 FYNNEI. This CDR3 has 16 amino acids.